One and the same sample provided the 20 T cell receptor beta chains below, sequenced in a study of multiple sclerosis patients with progressive multifocal leukoencephalopathy. The time point was: time of PML onset. TCRdb's copy holds only in-frame clones and misses some; the assay was immunoSEQ multiplex PCR. Seen here are approximately 28,000 clones, 87% observed once, and the top ten hold around 5.7%. The source was PBMCs, collected from a patient treated with natalizumab. Every receptor here comes from a woman in her thirties or forties with progressive multifocal leukoencephalopathy.

The chain combines TRBV2 with TRBJ2-1; tentatively, D is TRBD1 (5 bases). Germline values: CDR1 SNHLY, CDR2 FYNNEI. V lost 5 bases and J lost 7, with 21 bases in between. The CDR3 spans 16 residues. As DNA, the CDR3 is TGTGCCAGCAGTCCCAGGGAATTTATCGGTGGGAATGAGCAGTTCTTC. Translation gives CASSPREFIGGNEQFF.

The chain recombines TRBV5-1 with TRBJ1-1; tentatively, D is TRBD1 (5 bases). Germline CDR1 reads SGHRS; CDR2 reads YFSETQ. V dropped 5 bases and J dropped 2 bases, with 16 bases sitting between them. The CDR3 has 15 residues. The CDR3 sequence: CASSSAGTFNTEAFF. Written as DNA, the CDR3 is TGCGCCAGCAGTTCAGCCGGGACTTTTAACACTGAAGCTTTCTTT.

The rearrangement joins TRBV28 to TRBJ2-1; 14 nucleotides match TRBD2. The CDR3 is 20 residues long. Germline V CDR1 and CDR2: MDHEN, SYDVKM. The junction had 21 bases not matched to a gene; V was cut back by 4 bases and J by 10 bases. This chain's CDR3 is CASSSNPGLAGAYRMYEQFF. In DNA form, the CDR3 reads TGTGCCAGCAGTTCGAATCCGGGACTAGCGGGGGCGTACCGAATGTACGAGCAGTTCTTC.

This clone was observed a few times. A much larger clone lies one base from this, so it may be a read error. CDR3 coding DNA: TGTTCCAGCAGTGTCCCCTTTTGGGGACCGGGACAGGGGGACAATGAGCAGTTCTTC. This codes for CSSSVPFWGPGQGDNEQFF. The V gene is TRBV2, the J gene TRBJ2-1; TRBD1 matches at 11 bases. The CDR3 has 19 residues. CDR1 and CDR2 from the germline V gene are SNHLY and FYNNEI.

The V and J genes are TRBV7-8 and TRBJ2-7; D is possibly TRBD2 (6 bases). V was trimmed by 5 bases and J by 2 bases, leaving 13 bases between them. The CDR3 is made up of 14 amino acids. Germline V CDR1 and CDR2: SGHVS, FQNEAQ. This CDR3 is CASSLGLQTYEQYF. Written as DNA, the CDR3 is TGTGCCAGCAGCCTGGGACTTCAGACCTACGAGCAGTACTTC.

The chain combines TRBV10-2 with TRBJ2-3; 7 bases map to TRBD1. Looked up from germline, CDR1 is WSHSY and CDR2 is SAAADI. The CDR3 extends over 14 amino acids. V was pared by 5 bases and J by 4 bases, with 6 bases of the junction left unmatched. This CDR3 reads CASSTGEYADTQYF. DNA for the CDR3: TGCGCCAGCAGTACAGGGGAATACGCAGATACGCAGTATTTT.

In this sample, this clone turned up once. J is TRBJ2-5 and V is TRBV5-4; 7 bases fit TRBD2. Trimming cost V 0 bases and J 2 bases; bases outside gene matches: 4. Germline values: CDR1 SGHNT, CDR2 YYREEE (reference sequence). The CDR3 contains 15 residues. DNA for the CDR3: TGTGCCAGCAGCTTGGGTGGGGGAGGGCAAGAGACCCAGTACTTC. Protein: CASSLGGGGQETQYF.

This clone was found a few times. The chain couples TRBV11-2 to TRBJ2-7; D remains ambiguous. The V and J ends lost 3 bases and 6 bases respectively, with 6 bases between them. Germline V gives CDR1 SGHAT, CDR2 FQNNGV. This CDR3 contains 11 residues. The CDR3, as DNA: TGTGCCAGCAGCTTTGGATCCGAGCAGTACTTC. This codes for CASSFGSEQYF. The full variable domain, its missing parts supplied by reference TRBV11-2 and TRBJ2-7, is EAGVAQSPRYKIIEKRQSVAFWCNPISGHATLYWYQQILGQGPKLLIQFQNNGVVDDSQLPKDRFSAERLKGVDSTLKIQPAKLEDSAVYLCASSFGSEQYFGPGTRLTVT.

J is TRBJ1-3 and V is TRBV29-1; TRBD1 is a possible D gene (5 bases). The CDR3 runs to 15 residues. The germline CDR1 and CDR2 sequences are SQVTM and ANQGSEA. Between the trimmed V and J ends, which lost 4 bases and 0 bases, there was a span of 13 bases. CDR3 bases: TGCAGCGTTGGGGGGGAGGCCCTCTCTGGAAACACCATATATTTT. Protein product: CSVGGEALSGNTIYF.

The genes are TRBV11-2 and TRBJ2-5; a weak D match, TRBD2 (7 bases). This CDR3 region has 14 residues. Trimming shortened V by 5 bases and J by 10 bases, and 20 bases separated the two germline ends. CDR1 is SGHAT, CDR2 FQNNGV, per germline. The CDR3 reads CASSLDSRGGIQYF. The CDR3 nucleotides read TGTGCCAGCAGCCTCGACAGTAGGGGGGGGATCCAGTACTTC.

This chain connects TRBV7-2 to TRBJ1-2, with 7 bases lining up with TRBD1. V trimming: 1 base; J trimming: 5 bases; junction bases outside the gene matches: 7. The length of the CDR3 is 15 residues. CDR1 is SGHTA and CDR2 is FQGNSA in the germline V gene. As DNA, the CDR3 is TGTGCCAGCAGCTTAGATGAAGGGGGCTGGTATGGCTACACCTTC. It specifies CASSLDEGGWYGYTF.

V and J are TRBV28 and TRBJ2-2, with 7 bases that match TRBD1. CDR3 length: 16 amino acids. Trimming took 7 bases from V and 1 from J; bases not matched to a gene: 9. Per the germline V gene, CDR1 is MDHEN and CDR2 is SYDVKM. CDR3 in DNA: TGTGCCAGCACCCCATGGGGGACAGAGAACACCGGGGAGCTGTTTTTT. It translates to CASTPWGTENTGELFF.

J is TRBJ1-5 and V is TRBV4-3; TRBD1 matches 9 bases. Germline values: CDR1 LGHNA, CDR2 YSLEER. V was pared by 0 bases and J by 1 base, with 1 base of the junction left unmatched. CDR3 size: 16 residues. This CDR3 is CASSQDGQGSNQPQHF. The CDR3 DNA is TGCGCCAGCAGCCAAGACGGACAGGGGAGCAATCAGCCCCAGCATTTT.

J is TRBJ2-7 and V is TRBV27; 10 nucleotides line up with TRBD2. Germline V gene sequence: CDR1 MNHEY, CDR2 SMNVEV (reference sequence). The CDR3 has 15 amino acids. V was pared by 6 bases and J by 2 bases, with 7 bases of the junction left unmatched. The CDR3 nucleotides read TGTGCCAGCAGCCTCAGGACTAGCGGACCCTACGAGCAGTACTTC. It specifies CASSLRTSGPYEQYF.

V is TRBV6-1 and J is TRBJ1-2; D unresolved. Trimming took off 6 bases at V and 3 bases at J, with 8 bases between the two ends. The V gene's germline CDR1 is MNHNS and CDR2 SASEGT. CDR3 length: 12 residues. Here the CDR3 reads CASSPGDYGYTF. DNA for the CDR3: TGTGCCAGCAGCCCCGGGGACTATGGCTACACCTTC.

V gene TRBV7-9 combines with J gene TRBJ2-7, with D unclear. Germline V gene lookup returns CDR1 SEHNR and CDR2 FQNEAQ (reference sequence). The germline V and J ends were trimmed by 5 bases and 2 bases, with 10 bases remaining between them. The CDR3 length is 13 residues. Here the CDR3 DNA reads TGTGCCAGCAGCCCGTCAGGAACCTACGAGCAGTACTTC. This sequence encodes CASSPSGTYEQYF.

V gene TRBV15 combines with J gene TRBJ1-5, with D tentatively TRBD1 (5 bases). Trimming pared 3 bases from V and 9 bases from J, leaving 15 bases between. The length of the CDR3 is 14 residues. The germline V gene encodes CDR1 LNHNV and CDR2 YYDKDF (reference sequence). Here the CDR3 reads CATSRDKGDRPQHF. The DNA of the CDR3 is TGTGCCACCAGCAGGGACAAGGGTGATCGGCCCCAGCATTTT.

The chain recombines TRBV7-6 with TRBJ2-1; D not resolved. Germline V gene lookup returns CDR1 SGHVS and CDR2 FNYEAQ. The CDR3 is made up of 15 amino acids. The V end was cut by 0 bases, the J end by 7 bases, with 13 bases between. CDR3 in DNA: TGTGCCAGCAGCTTAGCCCTCCCCGCTGCGAATGAGCAGTTCTTC. Protein: CASSLALPAANEQFF. Variable domain in full (rest from reference TRBV7-6 and TRBJ2-1): GAGVSQSPRYKVTKRGQDVALRCDPISGHVSLYWYRQALGQGPEFLTYFNYEAQQDKSGLPNDRFSAERPEGSISTLTIQRTEQRDSAMYRCASSLALPAANEQFFGPGTRLTVL.

The V gene is TRBV7-2, the J gene TRBJ2-3; 11 nucleotides line up with TRBD2. The junction had 13 bases not matched to a gene; V was cut back by 3 bases and J by 5 bases. CDR3 size: 18 residues. CDR1 and CDR2 from the germline V gene are SGHTA and FQGNSA. The CDR3 DNA follows: TGTGCCAGCAGCTTCTGGCGACGGAAAGGACTAGCGGGAGATACGCAGTATTTT. This codes for CASSFWRRKGLAGDTQYF.

The chain is built from TRBV2 and TRBJ2-7; 8 bases line up with TRBD1. Unmatched junction bases numbered 4, after V lost 6 bases and J lost 3 bases. CDR3 length: 13 residues. The germline V gene encodes CDR1 SNHLY and CDR2 FYNNEI. CDR3 DNA sequence: TGTGCCAGCAGCGGACAGGGTCTCTACGAGCAGTACTTC. Its translation: CASSGQGLYEQYF.